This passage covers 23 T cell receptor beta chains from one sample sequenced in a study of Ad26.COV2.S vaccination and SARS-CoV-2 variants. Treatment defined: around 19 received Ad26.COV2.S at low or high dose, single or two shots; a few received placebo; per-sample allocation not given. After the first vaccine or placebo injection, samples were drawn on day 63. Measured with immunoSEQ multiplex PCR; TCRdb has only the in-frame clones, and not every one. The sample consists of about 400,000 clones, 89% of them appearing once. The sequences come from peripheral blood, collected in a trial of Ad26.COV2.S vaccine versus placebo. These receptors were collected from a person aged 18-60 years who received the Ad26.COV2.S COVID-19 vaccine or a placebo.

DNA of the CDR3: TGTGCCAGCAGTGAAGGGGTGCCAGATACGCAGTATTTT. Its translation: CASSEGVPDTQYF. The rearrangement joins TRBV6-1 to TRBJ2-3; D unresolved. Germline assignment: CDR1 MNHNS and CDR2 SASEGT. V lost 1 base and J lost 4, with 6 bases in between. This CDR3 contains 13 residues.

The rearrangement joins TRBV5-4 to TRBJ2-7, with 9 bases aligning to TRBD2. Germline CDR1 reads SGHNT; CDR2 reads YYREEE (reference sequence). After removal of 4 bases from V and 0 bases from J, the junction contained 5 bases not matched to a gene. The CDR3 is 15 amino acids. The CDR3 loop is CASSPGTSHSYEQYF. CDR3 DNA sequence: TGTGCCAGCAGCCCCGGGACTAGCCACTCCTACGAGCAGTACTTC.

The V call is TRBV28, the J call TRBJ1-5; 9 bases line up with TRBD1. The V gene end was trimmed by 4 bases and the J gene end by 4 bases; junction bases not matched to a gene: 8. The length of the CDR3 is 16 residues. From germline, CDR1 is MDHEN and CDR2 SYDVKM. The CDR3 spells CASSSPQGAGNQPQHF. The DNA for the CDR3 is TGTGCCAGCAGTTCACCACAGGGGGCTGGAAATCAGCCCCAGCATTTT.

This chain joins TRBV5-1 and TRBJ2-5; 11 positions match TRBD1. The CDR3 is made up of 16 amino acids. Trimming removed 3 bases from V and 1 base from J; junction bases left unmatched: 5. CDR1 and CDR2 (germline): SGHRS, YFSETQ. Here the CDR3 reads CASSWSGTGGQETQYF. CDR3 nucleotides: TGCGCCAGCAGCTGGTCCGGGACAGGGGGCCAAGAGACCCAGTACTTC.

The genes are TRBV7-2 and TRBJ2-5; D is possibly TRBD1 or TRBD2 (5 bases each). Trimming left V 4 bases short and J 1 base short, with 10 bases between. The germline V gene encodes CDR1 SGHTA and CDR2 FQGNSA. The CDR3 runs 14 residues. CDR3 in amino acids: CASSSFGGQETQYF. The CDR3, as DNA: TGTGCCAGCAGCTCGTTTGGGGGCCAAGAGACCCAGTACTTC.

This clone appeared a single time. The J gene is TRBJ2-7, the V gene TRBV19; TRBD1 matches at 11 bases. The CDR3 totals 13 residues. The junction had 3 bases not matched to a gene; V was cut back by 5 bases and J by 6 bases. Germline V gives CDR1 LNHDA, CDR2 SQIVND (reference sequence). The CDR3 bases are TGTGCCAGTAGTCCCGGGACAGGGGGCGAGCAGTACTTC. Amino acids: CASSPGTGGEQYF.

Here the CDR3 DNA reads TGTGCCATCAGTGCTGCCGGGTCAACGGAACAGCCCCAGCATTTT. Residues: CAISAAGSTEQPQHF. V and J are TRBV10-3 and TRBJ1-5; unclear D gene. Germline CDR1 reads ENHRY; CDR2 reads SYGVKD. This CDR3 comprises 15 residues. Trimming took off 4 bases at V and 7 bases at J, with 17 bases between the two ends.

This CDR3 is CASSLIRGYEQYF. Here the CDR3 DNA reads TGTGCCAGCAGTTTAATCCGGGGATACGAGCAGTACTTC. The chain has TRBV27 and TRBJ2-7; perhaps TRBD2 as D (5 bases). V lost 2 bases and J 4 bases, leaving 9 bases between the germline ends. Germline CDR1 is MNHEY and CDR2 is SMNVEV (reference sequence). CDR3 length: 13 amino acids.

In DNA, the CDR3 is TGTGCCAGCAGTCCCCACGGCCCCCTCCACTTT. As protein: CASSPHGPLHF. The genes are TRBV28 and TRBJ1-6; no reliable D call. The CDR3 spans 11 residues. The germline gives CDR1 MDHEN, CDR2 SYDVKM. The germline V and J ends were trimmed by 5 bases and 13 bases, with 9 bases remaining between them.

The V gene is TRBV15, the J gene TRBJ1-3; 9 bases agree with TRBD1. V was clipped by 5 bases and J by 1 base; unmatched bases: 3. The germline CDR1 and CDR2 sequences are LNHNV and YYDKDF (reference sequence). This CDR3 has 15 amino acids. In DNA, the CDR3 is TGTGCCACCAGCTTGGGACAGGGTTCTGGAAACACCATATATTTT. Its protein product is CATSLGQGSGNTIYF. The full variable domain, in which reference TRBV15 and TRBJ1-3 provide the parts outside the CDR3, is DAMVIQNPRYQVTQFGKPVTLSCSQTLNHNVMYWYQQKSSQAPKLLFHYYDKDFNNEADTPDNFQSRRPNTSFCFLDIRSPGLGDTAMYLCATSLGQGSGNTIYFGEGSWLTVV.

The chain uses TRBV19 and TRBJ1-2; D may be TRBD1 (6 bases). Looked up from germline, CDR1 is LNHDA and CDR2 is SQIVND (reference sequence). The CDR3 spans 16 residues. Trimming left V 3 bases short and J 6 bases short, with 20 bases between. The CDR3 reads CASSMGGDRIVDGYTF. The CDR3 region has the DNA TGTGCCAGTAGTATGGGGGGCGACAGGATAGTTGATGGCTACACCTTC.

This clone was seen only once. DNA of the CDR3: TGTGCCATCAGTGAGTTCCGGGACGGCTATGGCTACACCTTC. Protein sequence: CAISEFRDGYGYTF. The chain has TRBV10-3 and TRBJ1-2; a possible D gene is TRBD1 (5 bases). The V end lost 1 base, the J end lost 4 bases, and 10 bases lay between the germline ends. From germline, CDR1 is ENHRY and CDR2 SYGVKD. This CDR3 spans 14 amino acids.

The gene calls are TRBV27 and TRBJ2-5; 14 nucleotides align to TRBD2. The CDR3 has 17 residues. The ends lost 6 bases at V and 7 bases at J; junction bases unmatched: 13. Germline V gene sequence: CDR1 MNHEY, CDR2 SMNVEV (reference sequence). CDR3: CASSSPGTSGSVGTQYF. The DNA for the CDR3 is TGTGCCAGCAGCTCTCCCGGGACTAGCGGGAGTGTGGGGACCCAGTACTTC.

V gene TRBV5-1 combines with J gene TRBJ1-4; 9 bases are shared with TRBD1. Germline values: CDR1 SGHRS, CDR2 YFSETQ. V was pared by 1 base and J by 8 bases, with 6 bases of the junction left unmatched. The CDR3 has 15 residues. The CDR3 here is CASSLSDRGDEKLFF. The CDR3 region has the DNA TGCGCCAGCAGCTTGTCTGACAGGGGGGACGAAAAACTGTTTTTT.

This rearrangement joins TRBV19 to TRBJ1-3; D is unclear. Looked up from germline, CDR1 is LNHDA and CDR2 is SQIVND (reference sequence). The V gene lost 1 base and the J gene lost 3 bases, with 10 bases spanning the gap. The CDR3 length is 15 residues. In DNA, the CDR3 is TGTGCCAGTAGTATAGTACGCCTGGATGGAAACACCATATATTTT. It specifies CASSIVRLDGNTIYF.

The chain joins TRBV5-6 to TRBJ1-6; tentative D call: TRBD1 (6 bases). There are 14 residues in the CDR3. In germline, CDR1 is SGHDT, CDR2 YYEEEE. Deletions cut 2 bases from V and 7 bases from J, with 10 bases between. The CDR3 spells CASSFGGGNSPLHF. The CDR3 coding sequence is TGTGCCAGCAGCTTCGGGGGCGGGAATTCACCCCTCCACTTT.

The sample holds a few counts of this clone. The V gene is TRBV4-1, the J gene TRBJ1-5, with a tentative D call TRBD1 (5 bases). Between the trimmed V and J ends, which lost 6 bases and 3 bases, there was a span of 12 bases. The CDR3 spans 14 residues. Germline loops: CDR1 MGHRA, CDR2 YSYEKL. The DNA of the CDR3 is TGCGCCAGCAGTCCTCGGGGGGACAATCAGCCCCAGCATTTT. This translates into CASSPRGDNQPQHF.

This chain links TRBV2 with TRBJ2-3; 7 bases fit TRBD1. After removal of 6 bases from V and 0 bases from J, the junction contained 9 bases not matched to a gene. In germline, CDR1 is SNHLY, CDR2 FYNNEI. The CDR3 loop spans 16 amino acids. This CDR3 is CASSEGQSSSTDTQYF. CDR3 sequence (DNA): TGTGCCAGCAGCGAGGGACAGTCCTCTAGCACAGATACGCAGTATTTT. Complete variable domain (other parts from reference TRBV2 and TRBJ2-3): EPEVTQTPSHQVTQMGQEVILRCVPISNHLYFYWYRQILGQKVEFLVSFYNNEISEKSEIFDDQFSVERPDGSNFTLKIRSTKLEDSAMYFCASSEGQSSSTDTQYFGPGTRLTVL.

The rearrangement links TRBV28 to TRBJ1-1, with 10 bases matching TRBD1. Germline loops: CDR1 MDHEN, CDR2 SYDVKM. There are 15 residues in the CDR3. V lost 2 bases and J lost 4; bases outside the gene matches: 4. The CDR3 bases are TGTGCCAGCAGTTTAGTGGACAGGGGGGGCACTGAAGCTTTCTTT. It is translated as CASSLVDRGGTEAFF.

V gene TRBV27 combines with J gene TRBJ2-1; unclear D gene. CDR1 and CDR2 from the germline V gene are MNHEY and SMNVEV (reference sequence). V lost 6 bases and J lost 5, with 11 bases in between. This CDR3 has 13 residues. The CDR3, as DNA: TGTGCCAGCAGATATTCAGAGGACAATGAGCAGTTCTTC. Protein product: CASRYSEDNEQFF.

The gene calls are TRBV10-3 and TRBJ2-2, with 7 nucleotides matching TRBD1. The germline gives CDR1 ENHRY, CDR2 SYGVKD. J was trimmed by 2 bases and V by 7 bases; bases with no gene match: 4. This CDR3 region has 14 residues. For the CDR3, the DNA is TGTGCCATCACTAGGGACAGAAACACCGGGGAGCTGTTTTTT. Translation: CAITRDRNTGELFF.

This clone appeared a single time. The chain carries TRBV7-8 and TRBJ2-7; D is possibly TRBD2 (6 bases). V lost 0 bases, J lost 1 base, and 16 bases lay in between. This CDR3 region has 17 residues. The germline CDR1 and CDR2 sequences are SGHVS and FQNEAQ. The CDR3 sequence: CASSLAVRLVRSYEQYF. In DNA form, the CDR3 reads TGTGCCAGCAGCTTAGCTGTTAGACTAGTAAGATCCTACGAGCAGTACTTC.

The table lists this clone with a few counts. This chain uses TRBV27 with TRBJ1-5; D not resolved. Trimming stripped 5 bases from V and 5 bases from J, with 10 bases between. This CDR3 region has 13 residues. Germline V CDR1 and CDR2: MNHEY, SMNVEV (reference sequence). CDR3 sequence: CASSIKRDQPQHF. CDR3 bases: TGTGCCAGCAGTATAAAACGGGATCAGCCCCAGCATTTT.